The rows below give T cell receptor beta chains drawn from one sample of a study of T cell responses to AZD1222 COVID-19 vaccine. Profiled with immunoSEQ multiplex PCR; TCRdb holds only in-frame clones, not every one. The sample contains tens of thousands of clones, 75% to 90% of which appear only once. This specimen was peripheral blood, taken on day 0 of AZD1222 vaccination. Source of these receptors: an adult in good health. CDR3s include the opening cysteine and the closing phenylalanine or tryptophan. The D gene is left open where the match is weak. Clone size is shown for a subset of rows, as once, few, many or a class of expanded clone.

V gene	J gene	clone size	D gene	CDR3 DNA	CDR3 protein
TRBV5-4	TRBJ2-5	.	TRBD2	TGTGCCAGCAGCTTGTTGGGTAGCGGGGGGGCCGGAGAGACCCAGTACTTC	CASSLLGSGGAGETQYF
TRBV5-4	TRBJ2-2	.	TRBD1	TGTGCCAGCAGCTCGGGACAGGACAACACCGGGGAGCTGTTTTTT	CASSSGQDNTGELFF
TRBV10-3	TRBJ1-1	.	.	TGTGCCATCAGTGAGTCTGGGGGCACTGAAGCTTTCTTT	CAISESGGTEAFF
TRBV7-3	TRBJ2-5	once	TRBD2	TGTGCCAGCAGCCCTAGCGGGGGGGGGACAGAGACCCAGTACTTC	CASSPSGGGTETQYF
TRBV4-1	TRBJ1-1	.	.	TGCGCCAGCAGCCAAGGATATGGGACCACTGAAGCTTTCTTT	CASSQGYGTTEAFF
TRBV6-1	TRBJ2-1	.	TRBD1	TGTGCCAGCAGTGAAGCGCACAGGGGGTATGAGCAGTTCTTC	CASSEAHRGYEQFF
TRBV3-1/TRBV3-2	TRBJ1-2	.	.	TGTGCCAGCAGCCCTGAGGGGTCTAACTATGGCTACACCTTC	CASSPEGSNYGYTF
TRBV7-9	TRBJ2-1	.	TRBD2	TGTGCCAGTAAACTAGCGGGCGTCCTTGAGCATGAGCAGTTCTTC	CASKLAGVLEHEQFF
TRBV5-1	TRBJ1-6	.	TRBD1	TGCGCCAGCAGACCCCAGGGGGGGCTCAATTCACCCCTCCACTTT	CASRPQGGLNSPLHF
TRBV7-2	TRBJ1-2	.	.	TGTGCCAGCAGCTCTGCCCTAGGGAACTATGGCTACACCTTC	CASSSALGNYGYTF
TRBV7-9	TRBJ1-1	.	.	TGTGCCAGCAGGCTACAGGGTGGGGGAGGAGAAGCTTTCTTT	CASRLQGGGGEAFF
TRBV5-1	TRBJ2-5	.	TRBD2	TGCGCCAGCAGCTCCTACCCTAGCGGGGGTCTCGAGACCCAGTACTTC	CASSSYPSGGLETQYF
TRBV30	TRBJ1-2	few	.	TGTGCCTGGAGTGTAGGGGCAGGGCAGGGCTACACCTTC	CAWSVGAGQGYTF
TRBV6-5	TRBJ2-7	.	.	TGTGCCAGCAGAGCCGGGGGATACTACGAGCAGTACTTC	CASRAGGYYEQYF
TRBV7-8	TRBJ2-5	.	TRBD2	TGTGCCAGCAGCTTAGAAGCGGGGGGGCCTAGAGAGACCCAGTACTTC	CASSLEAGGPRETQYF
TRBV5-6	TRBJ1-6	few	.	TGTGCCAGCAGGGCAGGGTCTTCACCCCTCCACTTT	CASRAGSSPLHF
TRBV6-5	TRBJ2-2	.	.	TGTGCCAGCATGCTGGGGGCCGGCGGGGAGCTGTTTTTT	CASMLGAGGELFF
TRBV24-1	TRBJ2-1	.	.	TGTGCCACCAGTGAGCGGAGCTACAATGAGCAGTTCTTC	CATSERSYNEQFF
TRBV10-2	TRBJ1-1	few	.	TGCGCCAGCTCCCCGAGGGCAGAGGGGAGAGCTTTCTTT	CASSPRAEGRAFF
TRBV27	TRBJ2-4	.	.	TGTGCCAGCAGTTTAAAGGGGTCAAACCTACTAGCCAAAAACATTCAGTACTTC	CASSLKGSNLLAKNIQYF
TRBV6-5	TRBJ2-5	.	.	TGTGCCAGCAGCTCCGGGGGAGGAGAGACCCAGTACTTC	CASSSGGGETQYF
TRBV6-1	TRBJ1-6	.	.	TGTGCCAGCAGTGAAGCCCCCAACGACGGACGGACCAGCTCCTATAATTCACCCCTCCACTTT	CASSEAPNDGRTSSYNSPLHF
TRBV5-4	TRBJ1-6	.	.	TGTGCCAGCAGCTTGAGACAGTTTAATTCACCCCTCCACTTT	CASSLRQFNSPLHF
TRBV7-9	TRBJ2-4	.	.	TGTGCCAGCAGCTTATCAGGAGAGGGAAACATTCAGTACTTC	CASSLSGEGNIQYF
TRBV19	TRBJ1-5	.	TRBD1	TGTGCCAGTTACTCAGGGGGCCTTACCCAGCCCCAGCATTTT	CASYSGGLTQPQHF
TRBV9	TRBJ2-1	once	TRBD2	TGTGCCAGCAGCGTAGCTGAACTAGCGACGAATGAGCAGTTCTTC	CASSVAELATNEQFF
TRBV7-3	TRBJ1-6	.	.	TGTGCCAGCAGCAAAAACCTAAATTCACCCCTCCACTTT	CASSKNLNSPLHF
TRBV6-2/TRBV6-3	TRBJ1-5	.	TRBD1	TGTGCCAGCAGTCCGGGACAGATACACAATCAGCCCCAGCATTTT	CASSPGQIHNQPQHF
TRBV6-5	TRBJ1-2	.	.	TGTGCCAGCAGTTACAGGGGAATCGACTACACCTTC	CASSYRGIDYTF
TRBV2	TRBJ2-5	.	.	TGTGCCAGCAGTGAAAGGGGGTGGGAGACCCAGTACTTC	CASSERGWETQYF
TRBV18	TRBJ2-7	.	TRBD1	TGTGCCAGCTCACCATTATCCCCCGGGACAGGGTTCTACGAGCAGTACTTC	CASSPLSPGTGFYEQYF
TRBV7-2	TRBJ1-3	.	.	TGTGCCAGCAGCCCCCAGGTGTCAGTCTCTGGAAACACCATATATTTT	CASSPQVSVSGNTIYF
TRBV12-3/TRBV12-4	TRBJ1-2	.	.	TGTGCCAGCAGCGGGGGTATCGGCTATGGCTACACCTTC	CASSGGIGYGYTF
TRBV19	TRBJ1-6	.	.	TGTGCCAGTGGTTTGGCAGGGCGGTCACCCCTCCACTTT	CASGLAGRSPLHF
TRBV27	TRBJ1-6	.	.	TGTGCCAGCACAACAGGGTACTCCTACTCACCCCTCCACTTT	CASTTGYSYSPLHF
TRBV19	TRBJ2-5	.	.	TGTGCCAGTAGCCCCTCGCATTGGGTGTACCAAGAGACCCAGTACTTC	CASSPSHWVYQETQYF
TRBV24-1	TRBJ2-1	.	.	TGTGCCACCTCCAGGGGCGGGGGTTCCTACAATGAGCAGTTCTTC	CATSRGGGSYNEQFF
TRBV3-1/TRBV3-2	TRBJ2-3	.	TRBD1	TGTGCCAGCAGCCAACGTAGGACAGGGATGTCAGATACGCAGTATTTT	CASSQRRTGMSDTQYF
TRBV29-1	TRBJ2-3	.	TRBD1	TGCAGCCCATCGGACGCACAGGGGTTCTCAGATACGCAGTATTTT	CSPSDAQGFSDTQYF
TRBV7-3	TRBJ2-6	.	.	TGTGCCAGCAGCTTATGGGGAGCTGGGGCCAACGTCCTGACTTTC	CASSLWGAGANVLTF